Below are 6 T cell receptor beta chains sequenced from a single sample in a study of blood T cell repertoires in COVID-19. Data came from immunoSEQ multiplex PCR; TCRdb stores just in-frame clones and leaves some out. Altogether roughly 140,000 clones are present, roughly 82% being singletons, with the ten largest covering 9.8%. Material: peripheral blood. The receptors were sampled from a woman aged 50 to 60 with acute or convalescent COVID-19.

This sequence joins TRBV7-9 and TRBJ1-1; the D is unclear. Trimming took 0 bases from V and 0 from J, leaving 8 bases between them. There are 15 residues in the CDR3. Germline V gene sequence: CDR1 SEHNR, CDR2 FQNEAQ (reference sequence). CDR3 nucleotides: TGTGCCAGCAGCTTAGCGCCCGGGGTGAACACTGAAGCTTTCTTT. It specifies CASSLAPGVNTEAFF. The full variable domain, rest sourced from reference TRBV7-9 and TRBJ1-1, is DTGVSQNPRHKITKRGQNVTFRCDPISEHNRLYWYRQTLGQGPEFLTYFQNEAQLEKSRLLSDRFSAERPKGSFSTLEIQRTEQGDSAMYLCASSLAPGVNTEAFFGQGTRLTVV.

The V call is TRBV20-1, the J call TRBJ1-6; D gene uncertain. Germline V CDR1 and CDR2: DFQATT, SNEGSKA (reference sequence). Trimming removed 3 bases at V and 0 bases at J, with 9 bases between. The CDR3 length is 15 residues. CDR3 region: CSASQQSSYNSPLHF. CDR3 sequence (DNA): TGCAGTGCTAGTCAACAGAGCTCCTATAATTCACCCCTCCACTTT.

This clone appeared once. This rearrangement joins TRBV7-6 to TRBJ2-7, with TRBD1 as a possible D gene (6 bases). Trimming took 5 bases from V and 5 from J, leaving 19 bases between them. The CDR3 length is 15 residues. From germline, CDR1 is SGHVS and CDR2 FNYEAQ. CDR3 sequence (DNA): TGTGCCAGCAGCCCAGACAGGAAAAGGAGGAACGAGCAGTACTTC. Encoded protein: CASSPDRKRRNEQYF.

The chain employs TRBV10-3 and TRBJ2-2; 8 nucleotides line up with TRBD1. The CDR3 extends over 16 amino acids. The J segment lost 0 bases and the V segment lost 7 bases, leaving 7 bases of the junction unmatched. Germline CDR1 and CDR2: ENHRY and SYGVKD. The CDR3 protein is CAINYDRGSNTGELFF. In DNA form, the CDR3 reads TGTGCCATCAATTATGACAGGGGTTCGAACACCGGGGAGCTGTTTTTT.

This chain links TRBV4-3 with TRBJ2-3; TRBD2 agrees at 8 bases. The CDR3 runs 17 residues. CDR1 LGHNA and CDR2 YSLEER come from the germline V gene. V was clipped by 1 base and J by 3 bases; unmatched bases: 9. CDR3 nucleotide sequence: TGCGCCAGCAGCCAAGCAGCGAGCGGGAGAGGTACAGATACGCAGTATTTT. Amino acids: CASSQAASGRGTDTQYF.

CDR3 amino acids: CASSSGTGLGSPLHF. The CDR3 nucleotides read TGTGCCAGCAGTTCCGGGACAGGGTTAGGGTCACCCCTCCACTTT. The chain is built from TRBV28 and TRBJ1-6; 9 bases align to TRBD1. The CDR3 loop spans 15 amino acids. V was pared by 4 bases and J by 10 bases, with 8 bases of the junction left unmatched. Looked up from germline, CDR1 is MDHEN and CDR2 is SYDVKM.